Listed below are T cell receptor beta chains from one sample, sequenced in a study of read filtering for tumor transcriptome and immune sequencing. A single record per CDR3 protein comes from TCRdb applying MiXCR to the reads. The table records fewer than 150,000 distinct CDR3 sequences, 13% of them present only once. Sequenced material: a population of CD138-negative cells sorted from bone marrow. The receptors stem from a donor aged 40 or older with multiple myeloma. Both conserved end residues are part of each CDR3.

v_call cdr3_aa
TRBV9 CASSFTSGNTGELFF
TRBV20-1 CSALGGVNTQYF
TRBV6-5 CASSYRGGGTDTQYF
TRBV28 CASRSGDSTPTSNQPQHF
TRBV6-5 CASSSTPGQGSYEQYF
TRBV7-3 CASSRNEGQETQYF
TRBV7-6 CASSPRGGRTDTQYF
TRBV5-1 CASSFEGGTEAFF
TRBV20-1 CSARGPGRDYEQYF
TRBV5-4 CASSTTSGSTYNEQFF
TRBV27 CASSSAGTGGEKLFF
TRBV24-1 CATSDPLTGGYNEQFF
TRBV5-1 CASSPSLRGASDEQFW
TRBV5-1 CASSAGTEVGNSPLHF
TRBV20-1 CSASSSPLLGANVLTF
TRBV20-1 CSARERGGTGLGQPQHF
TRBV6-5 CASRSAGGPQYF
TRBV9 CASSPRGTNSSYDSPLHF
TRBV7-8 CASSLVWDRNNEQFF
TRBV20-1 CSATDIGKNIQYF
TRBV9 CASSVIPPAGYTF
TRBV6-5 CASSRGPNTEASF
TRBV29-1 CSVLPTGSSYGYTF
TRBV5-1 CASSSTSGSNYEQYF
TRBV20-1 CSARSGIHSYNEQFF
TRBV3-1 CASSQEGLLDPGELFF
TRBV7-9 CASSLRQGTYNSPLHF
TRBV10-2 CATKVGTSGPEGETQYF
TRBV28 CASSSQLSNEQFF
TRBV13 CASSHVEDEQYF
TRBV28 CASSLRGTGNQPQHF
TRBV5-1 CASSLGTSNEQFF
TRBV28 CASRPGQGIEKLFF
TRBV3-1 CASSSAGVDYNEQFF
TRBV25-1 CASSGQGAGVKRDTEAFF
TRBV28 CASSPPGQATDTQYF
TRBV6-5 CATAAGETYEQYF
TRBV5-1 CASSLNPSGLQETQYF
TRBV20-1 CSARDGDGLNTEAFF
TRBV11-3 CASSPRLGLAGKNEQFF
TRBV11-2 CASSFPPGTGTQYF
TRBV5-1 CASSGRTGPNTEAFF
TRBV12-3/TRBV12-4 CASSWQGADNSNQPQHF
TRBV28 CASSPMTQGEHYNEQFF
TRBV4-1 CASSRQTANTEAFF
TRBV3-1 CASSQDPGQPEAFF
TRBV12-3/TRBV12-4 CASSLYESGTGNTGELFF
TRBV5-5 CASSLGWDRSYEQFF
TRBV20-1 CSATGGGTYEQYF
TRBV6-6 CASRDRATNEKLFF
TRBV19 CASSARRQSTDTQYF